These T cell receptor beta chains were read from a single sample in a study of regulatory T cells in long-lasting Graves disease. A single record per CDR3 protein comes from TCRdb applying MiXCR to the multiplex PCR reads. The sample shows approximately 440,000 distinct CDR3 sequences, 23% of them seen only once. Sample: peripheral blood mononuclear cells (PBMCs), taken when the disease was refractory, from a patient treated with antithyroid drugs. The source is a female donor with Graves disease. Each CDR3 is given with its conserved first and last residue. Each record gives: J gene, V gene, D gene, clone size, CDR3 protein, CDR3 DNA. D genes are given only for firm matches. Not all rows give a size; the values are once, few, many and, for expanded clones, a class.

j_call: TRBJ2-7; v_call: TRBV7-3; d_call: TRBD1; clone_size: many; cdr3_aa: CASSPTGGPYEQYF; cdr3_nt: TGTGCCAGCAGCCCGACAGGGGGACCCTACGAGCAGTACTTC
j_call: TRBJ2-5; v_call: TRBV9; d_call: TRBD1; clone_size: NA; cdr3_aa: CASSPHRGLFQETQYF; cdr3_nt: TGTGCCAGCAGCCCCCACAGGGGGCTCTTTCAAGAGACCCAGTACTTC
j_call: TRBJ1-2; v_call: TRBV6-2/TRBV6-3; d_call: NA; clone_size: NA; cdr3_aa: CASNNGGIEGYTF; cdr3_nt: TGTGCCAGCAATAACGGGGGTATCGAAGGCTACACCTTC
j_call: TRBJ1-2; v_call: TRBV3-1; d_call: NA; clone_size: few; cdr3_aa: CASSQERGQYGYTF; cdr3_nt: TGTGCCAGCAGCCAAGAGAGGGGTCAGTATGGCTACACCTTC
j_call: TRBJ2-7; v_call: TRBV2; d_call: TRBD2; clone_size: NA; cdr3_aa: CASYLAGAGVQYF; cdr3_nt: TGTGCCAGCTACCTAGCGGGAGCAGGGGTGCAGTACTTC
j_call: TRBJ2-4; v_call: TRBV28; d_call: TRBD2; clone_size: NA; cdr3_aa: CASSPQRREKDIQYF; cdr3_nt: TGTGCCAGCAGTCCTCAGAGGCGGGAGAAAGACATTCAGTACTTC
j_call: TRBJ2-7; v_call: TRBV3-1; d_call: NA; clone_size: NA; cdr3_aa: CANSVRYEQYF; cdr3_nt: TGTGCCAACAGCGTTCGCTACGAGCAGTACTTC
j_call: TRBJ2-6; v_call: TRBV6-5; d_call: NA; clone_size: many; cdr3_aa: CASSYGSSGANVLTF; cdr3_nt: TGTGCCAGCAGTTACGGTAGCTCTGGGGCCAACGTCCTGACTTTC
j_call: TRBJ2-7; v_call: TRBV7-2; d_call: NA; clone_size: NA; cdr3_aa: CASSLSQTSYEQYF; cdr3_nt: TGTGCCAGCAGCTTAAGTCAGACTTCCTACGAGCAGTACTTC
j_call: TRBJ2-1; v_call: TRBV6-5; d_call: TRBD2; clone_size: NA; cdr3_aa: CASSWTSQPGNEQFF; cdr3_nt: TGTGCCAGCAGTTGGACTAGCCAACCGGGGAATGAGCAGTTCTTC
j_call: TRBJ1-3; v_call: TRBV20-1; d_call: TRBD1; clone_size: few; cdr3_aa: CSARSADRSSGNTIYF; cdr3_nt: TGCAGTGCTAGATCCGCGGACAGGAGCTCTGGAAACACCATATATTTT
j_call: TRBJ1-2; v_call: TRBV19; d_call: NA; clone_size: NA; cdr3_aa: CASTYAGHNNYGYTF; cdr3_nt: TGTGCCAGTACCTATGCGGGACACAACAACTATGGCTACACCTTC
j_call: TRBJ1-4; v_call: TRBV7-9; d_call: NA; clone_size: NA; cdr3_aa: CASSLSGTSDEKLFF; cdr3_nt: TGTGCCAGCAGCTTATCAGGGACTAGCGATGAAAAACTGTTTTTT
j_call: TRBJ2-5; v_call: TRBV29-1; d_call: NA; clone_size: few; cdr3_aa: CSVEGRPNPTQYF; cdr3_nt: TGCAGCGTTGAAGGGCGTCCTAACCCGACCCAGTACTTC
j_call: TRBJ2-1; v_call: TRBV11-2; d_call: TRBD2; clone_size: many; cdr3_aa: CASSLRPTSGPKSSYNEQFF; cdr3_nt: TGTGCCAGCAGCTTACGTCCGACTAGCGGCCCAAAGAGCTCCTACAATGAGCAGTTCTTC
j_call: TRBJ2-7; v_call: TRBV20-1; d_call: TRBD2; clone_size: few; cdr3_aa: CSARLAGGPNEQYF; cdr3_nt: TGCAGTGCTAGATTGGCGGGAGGGCCCAACGAGCAGTACTTC
j_call: TRBJ2-2; v_call: TRBV28; d_call: NA; clone_size: many; cdr3_aa: CASSVLAGELFF; cdr3_nt: TGTGCCAGCAGTGTTCTAGCCGGGGAGCTGTTTTTT
j_call: TRBJ1-3; v_call: TRBV20-1; d_call: NA; clone_size: NA; cdr3_aa: CSASRPGPGNTIYF; cdr3_nt: TGCAGTGCTAGTCGTCCAGGGCCCGGAAACACCATATATTTT
j_call: TRBJ2-4; v_call: TRBV20-1; d_call: TRBD2; clone_size: NA; cdr3_aa: CSARAGLAQDLLAKNIQYF; cdr3_nt: TGCAGTGCTAGAGCGGGACTAGCGCAAGACCTGCTAGCCAAAAACATTCAGTACTTC
j_call: TRBJ1-6; v_call: TRBV28; d_call: TRBD1; clone_size: few; cdr3_aa: CASSFSGGYNSPLHF; cdr3_nt: TGTGCCAGCAGTTTTTCAGGGGGCTATAATTCACCCCTCCACTTT
j_call: TRBJ1-2; v_call: TRBV6-1; d_call: NA; clone_size: NA; cdr3_aa: CASRTETRYGYTF; cdr3_nt: TGTGCCAGCCGGACAGAGACCCGCTATGGCTACACCTTC
j_call: TRBJ2-7; v_call: TRBV7-2; d_call: TRBD2; clone_size: many; cdr3_aa: CASSRFHSGRTYEQYF; cdr3_nt: TGTGCCAGCAGCCGGTTCCATAGCGGGAGGACCTACGAGCAGTACTTC
j_call: TRBJ1-1; v_call: TRBV5-1; d_call: NA; clone_size: NA; cdr3_aa: CASSSPQGGHTEAFF; cdr3_nt: TGCGCCAGCAGCTCACCCCAAGGGGGTCACACTGAAGCTTTCTTT
j_call: TRBJ1-2; v_call: TRBV6-1; d_call: NA; clone_size: few; cdr3_aa: CASSEALQGRTYGYTF; cdr3_nt: TGTGCCAGCAGTGAAGCGCTTCAGGGGCGTACCTATGGCTACACCTTC
j_call: TRBJ1-1; v_call: TRBV25-1; d_call: NA; clone_size: NA; cdr3_aa: CASSEARNTEAFF; cdr3_nt: TGTGCCAGCAGTGAAGCGCGGAACACTGAAGCTTTCTTT
j_call: TRBJ2-5; v_call: TRBV2; d_call: NA; clone_size: many; cdr3_aa: CASGRRQETQYF; cdr3_nt: TGTGCCAGCGGGAGACGCCAAGAGACCCAGTACTTC
j_call: TRBJ2-2; v_call: TRBV7-2; d_call: NA; clone_size: many; cdr3_aa: CASRYPRQITGELFF; cdr3_nt: TGTGCCAGCAGGTATCCTCGTCAGATCACCGGGGAGCTGTTTTTT
j_call: TRBJ2-1; v_call: TRBV2; d_call: TRBD2; clone_size: few; cdr3_aa: CASSAHRSSGSIHEQFF; cdr3_nt: TGTGCCAGCAGTGCCCATCGATCTAGCGGGAGTATACATGAGCAGTTCTTC
j_call: TRBJ2-7; v_call: TRBV6-4; d_call: NA; clone_size: NA; cdr3_aa: CASSYSGGDYKQYF; cdr3_nt: TGTGCCAGCAGTTACAGCGGAGGTGATTACAAGCAGTACTTC
j_call: TRBJ2-7; v_call: TRBV7-2; d_call: NA; clone_size: NA; cdr3_aa: CASSLVPGASPREQYF; cdr3_nt: TGTGCCAGCAGCTTAGTCCCGGGAGCGAGCCCTCGTGAGCAGTACTTC
j_call: TRBJ1-2; v_call: TRBV20-1; d_call: TRBD1; clone_size: NA; cdr3_aa: CSDSTGGDGYTF; cdr3_nt: TGCAGTGACTCTACAGGGGGCGATGGCTACACCTTC
j_call: TRBJ2-7; v_call: TRBV20-1; d_call: NA; clone_size: NA; cdr3_aa: CSALPTVVYEQYF; cdr3_nt: TGCAGTGCCCTACCGACAGTCGTCTACGAGCAGTACTTC
j_call: TRBJ1-1; v_call: TRBV29-1; d_call: NA; clone_size: few; cdr3_aa: CSVEGGGGRNTEAFF; cdr3_nt: TGCAGCGTTGAGGGTGGAGGGGGAAGGAACACTGAAGCTTTCTTT
j_call: TRBJ2-2; v_call: TRBV7-9; d_call: NA; clone_size: NA; cdr3_aa: CASSFGGWELFF; cdr3_nt: TGTGCCAGCAGCTTCGGGGGCTGGGAGCTGTTTTTT
j_call: TRBJ1-4; v_call: TRBV7-2; d_call: NA; clone_size: many; cdr3_aa: CASSAQPATNEKLFF; cdr3_nt: TGTGCCAGCAGCGCACAGCCTGCAACTAATGAAAAACTGTTTTTT
j_call: TRBJ1-1; v_call: TRBV12-3/TRBV12-4; d_call: NA; clone_size: many; cdr3_aa: CASSLRPKNTEAFF; cdr3_nt: TGTGCCAGCAGTTTACGGCCCAAGAACACTGAAGCTTTCTTT
j_call: TRBJ2-5; v_call: TRBV5-1; d_call: TRBD2; clone_size: NA; cdr3_aa: CASSLEAGEVGETQYF; cdr3_nt: TGCGCCAGCAGCTTAGAGGCGGGAGAAGTGGGGGAGACCCAGTACTTC
j_call: TRBJ1-5; v_call: TRBV6-1; d_call: TRBD1; clone_size: NA; cdr3_aa: CASSELPGQGNQPQHF; cdr3_nt: TGTGCCAGCAGTGAATTACCGGGACAGGGCAATCAGCCCCAGCATTTT
j_call: TRBJ1-1; v_call: TRBV5-5; d_call: NA; clone_size: few; cdr3_aa: CASSLASTVNTEAFF; cdr3_nt: TGTGCCAGCAGCTTGGCGTCGACGGTGAACACTGAAGCTTTCTTT
j_call: TRBJ1-5; v_call: TRBV28; d_call: TRBD1; clone_size: few; cdr3_aa: CASTGGISNQPQHF; cdr3_nt: TGTGCCAGCACAGGGGGCATAAGCAATCAGCCCCAGCATTTT
j_call: TRBJ2-5; v_call: TRBV6-1; d_call: NA; clone_size: NA; cdr3_aa: CATTGRGRGETQCF; cdr3_nt: TGTGCCACCACGGGAAGGGGGCGGGGGGAGACCCAGTGCTTC
j_call: TRBJ2-3; v_call: TRBV24-1; d_call: TRBD2; clone_size: NA; cdr3_aa: CATSESGTSPDTQYF; cdr3_nt: TGTGCCACCAGTGAGTCCGGGACTAGCCCTGATACGCAGTATTTT
j_call: TRBJ2-6; v_call: TRBV4-3; d_call: TRBD1; clone_size: NA; cdr3_aa: CASSQEARGTAGANVLTF; cdr3_nt: TGCGCCAGCAGCCAAGAAGCGAGGGGGACAGCTGGGGCCAACGTCCTGACTTTC
j_call: TRBJ2-2; v_call: TRBV7-3; d_call: NA; clone_size: NA; cdr3_aa: CASSRGTPTGELFF; cdr3_nt: TGTGCCAGCAGCCGAGGGACACCCACCGGGGAGCTGTTTTTT
j_call: TRBJ2-1; v_call: TRBV7-2; d_call: TRBD2; clone_size: few; cdr3_aa: CASSGLANNEQFF; cdr3_nt: TGTGCCAGCTCAGGACTAGCCAACAATGAGCAGTTCTTC
j_call: TRBJ2-2; v_call: TRBV12-3/TRBV12-4; d_call: TRBD2; clone_size: NA; cdr3_aa: CASSSSLAGLEELFF; cdr3_nt: TGTGCCAGCAGTTCATCCCTAGCGGGACTTGAGGAGCTGTTTTTT
j_call: TRBJ2-2; v_call: TRBV12-3/TRBV12-4; d_call: TRBD2; clone_size: NA; cdr3_aa: CASSRPGLAGVGTGELFF; cdr3_nt: TGTGCCAGCAGCCGTCCGGGACTAGCGGGAGTGGGCACCGGGGAGCTGTTTTTT
j_call: TRBJ1-1; v_call: TRBV29-1; d_call: TRBD1; clone_size: few; cdr3_aa: CSVVQGTTEAFF; cdr3_nt: TGCAGCGTCGTACAGGGGACCACTGAAGCTTTCTTT
j_call: TRBJ1-5; v_call: TRBV12-3/TRBV12-4; d_call: NA; clone_size: many; cdr3_aa: CASSFERNNQPQHF; cdr3_nt: TGTGCCAGCAGTTTTGAGCGGAACAATCAGCCCCAGCATTTT
j_call: TRBJ2-3; v_call: TRBV7-9; d_call: TRBD2; clone_size: NA; cdr3_aa: CASSAGGTSDTQYF; cdr3_nt: TGTGCCAGCAGCGCCGGGGGGACTTCAGATACGCAGTATTTT
j_call: TRBJ1-2; v_call: TRBV20-1; d_call: NA; clone_size: NA; cdr3_aa: CSANTGYGYTF; cdr3_nt: TGCAGTGCTAACACAGGGTATGGCTACACCTTC
j_call: TRBJ1-5; v_call: TRBV19; d_call: TRBD1; clone_size: once; cdr3_aa: CASSTRGTGIQPQHF; cdr3_nt: TGTGCCAGTAGCACCCGGGGGACAGGGATTCAGCCCCAGCATTTT
j_call: TRBJ1-1; v_call: TRBV30; d_call: TRBD1; clone_size: few; cdr3_aa: CAWMDRGRIMSTEAFF; cdr3_nt: TGTGCCTGGATGGACAGGGGCCGAATCATGAGCACTGAAGCTTTCTTT
j_call: TRBJ2-3; v_call: TRBV5-1; d_call: TRBD1; clone_size: NA; cdr3_aa: CASSKTGTGKGDTQYF; cdr3_nt: TGCGCCAGCAGCAAGACTGGGACAGGGAAGGGGGATACGCAGTATTTT